The 18 T cell receptor beta chains presented below share a single source sample, sequenced in a study of blood T cell repertoires in COVID-19. Repertoires were generated with immunoSEQ multiplex PCR, while TCRdb's copy carries only in-frame clones and drops some. The top ten clones hold around 3.1% of a sample with roughly 220,000 clones, about 87% of them seen once. Material for sequencing was peripheral blood. These receptors came from a man in his 60s with acute or convalescent COVID-19.

The rearrangement joins TRBV10-3 to TRBJ2-1, with D possibly matching TRBD2 (6 bases). V lost 3 bases and J 6 bases, leaving 12 bases between the germline ends. The CDR3 has 14 residues. Germline assignment: CDR1 ENHRY and CDR2 SYGVKD. The DNA for the CDR3 is TGTGCCATCAGTGACCTCGGGGGATCCAATGAGCAGTTCTTC. It translates to CAISDLGGSNEQFF.

The rearrangement links TRBV7-9 to TRBJ1-1; the D is unclear. Trimming shortened V by 7 bases and J by 1 base, and 10 bases separated the two germline ends. Germline V gene sequence: CDR1 SEHNR, CDR2 FQNEAQ (reference sequence). This CDR3 comprises 13 residues. This CDR3 is CASNFGPNTEAFF. CDR3 coding DNA: TGTGCCAGCAATTTTGGCCCGAACACTGAAGCTTTCTTT.

The V call is TRBV5-1, the J call TRBJ2-4; the match to TRBD2 covers 9 bases. This CDR3 spans 19 amino acids. The V and J ends lost 3 bases and 3 bases, in that order; junction bases with no gene match: 16. The V gene's germline CDR1 is SGHRS and CDR2 YFSETQ. The CDR3 nucleotides are TGCGCCAGCAGCTCCAAGGGTAGCGGGGGCCCGGCGGGCAAAAACATTCAGTACTTC. Amino acids: CASSSKGSGGPAGKNIQYF.

The rearrangement joins TRBV6-5 to TRBJ2-7, with a tentative D call TRBD1 (6 bases). The CDR3 runs to 13 residues. V was cut by 11 bases and J by 0 bases, with 14 bases left in between. Germline V gene lookup returns CDR1 MNHEY and CDR2 SVGAGI. CDR3 loop: CAPPGHLSYEQYF. The CDR3 DNA sequence: TGTGCCCCACCGGGACACCTCTCCTACGAGCAGTACTTC.

The genes are TRBV6-2 or TRBV6-3 and TRBJ2-1; 12 positions agree with TRBD2. The V gene's germline CDR1 is MNHEY and CDR2 SVGEGT. This CDR3 comprises 15 residues. Unmatched junction bases numbered 4, after V lost 6 bases and J lost 4 bases. The CDR3 coding sequence is TGTGCCAGCAGCCCAGGACTAGCGGGGTACAATGAGCAGTTCTTC. As protein: CASSPGLAGYNEQFF.

The chain is built from TRBV6-4 and TRBJ2-7; TRBD1 matches at 8 bases. Germline CDR1 and CDR2: MRHNA and SNTAGT. This CDR3 is built from 15 residues. The trim removed 5 bases at V and 3 bases at J, leaving 9 bases unmatched. CDR3 sequence reads: CASSYRGWDLYEQYF. The DNA for the CDR3 is TGTGCCAGCAGTTACAGGGGGTGGGATCTCTACGAGCAGTACTTC.

This clone was recorded once. The chain has TRBV7-2 and TRBJ1-4, with D possibly TRBD1 on 6 matching bases. CDR3 size: 15 residues. Per germline, CDR1 SGHTA and CDR2 FQGNSA. V dropped 0 bases and J dropped 4 bases, with 9 bases sitting between them. The CDR3 loop is CASSLAGALNEKLFF. The DNA for the CDR3 is TGTGCCAGCAGCTTAGCGGGGGCCCTTAATGAAAAACTGTTTTTT.

This clone occurred many times. The chain uses TRBV4-2 and TRBJ2-7; D might be TRBD2 (5 bases). Germline-derived CDR1 and CDR2 are LGHNA and YNFKEQ. The CDR3 length is 15 residues. V was pared by 4 bases and J by 4 bases, with 17 bases between. CDR3 nucleotide sequence: TGTGCCAGCAGCCCTAGTCTAGCCTTAAATTACGAGCAGTACTTC. Translation gives CASSPSLALNYEQYF.

This clone is a singleton in its sample. This chain links TRBV3-1 (or the pseudogene TRBV3-2) with TRBJ2-4; possible D gene TRBD1, 5 bases. Per germline, CDR1 LGHDT and CDR2 YNNKEL (reference sequence). Deletions cut 2 bases from V and 8 bases from J, with 13 bases between. The CDR3 is made up of 14 amino acids. The CDR3 sequence: CASSQMQGSDIQYF. The CDR3 DNA sequence: TGTGCCAGCAGCCAAATGCAGGGCTCGGACATTCAGTACTTC.

This chain links TRBV5-5 with TRBJ2-7, with D perhaps matching TRBD1 (6 bases). Germline assignment: CDR1 SGHKS and CDR2 YYEKEE (reference sequence). V was shortened by 3 bases and J by 3 bases, with 19 bases between the two germline ends. CDR3 size: 16 residues. CDR3 residues: CASSSARSPRGYEQYF. The DNA of the CDR3 is TGTGCCAGCAGCTCCGCACGGTCCCCCAGGGGCTACGAGCAGTACTTC.

The V and J genes are TRBV10-2 and TRBJ2-2; TRBD1 matches 9 bases. Germline CDR1 WSHSY, CDR2 SAAADI. The V gene end was trimmed by 6 bases and the J gene end by 1 base; junction bases not matched to a gene: 9. This CDR3 is 17 amino acids long. The CDR3 bases are TGCGCCAGCAGGGGGGGAGGACAGGGGCTGAACACCGGGGAGCTGTTTTTT. This codes for CASRGGGQGLNTGELFF.

The chain couples TRBV28 to TRBJ2-7; the D is unclear. Germline CDR1 MDHEN, CDR2 SYDVKM. The length of the CDR3 is 11 residues. V gave up 6 bases and J gave up 3 bases, with 6 bases separating them. CDR3 residues: CASRRIYEQYF. The CDR3 bases are TGTGCCAGCAGGCGAATCTACGAGCAGTACTTC.

The CDR3 DNA reads TGTGCCAGCAGCGTAGACAAGCGGGGGGGTTCGGCAGATACGCAGTATTTT. Protein sequence: CASSVDKRGGSADTQYF. This chain joins TRBV9 and TRBJ2-3; TRBD2 matches 10 bases. There are 17 residues in the CDR3. Germline loops: CDR1 SGDLS, CDR2 YYNGEE. V shed 0 bases and J 4 bases; nucleotides not matched to a gene: 8.

The chain has TRBV5-1 and TRBJ2-6; D is perhaps TRBD1 (5 bases). Trimming pared 3 bases from V and 0 bases from J, leaving 7 bases between. Germline V gene sequence: CDR1 SGHRS, CDR2 YFSETQ. This CDR3 is built from 15 residues. The CDR3 DNA reads TGCGCCAGCAGCTCCGACAGCTCTGGGGCCAACGTCCTGACTTTC. The encoded protein is CASSSDSSGANVLTF.

This clone was found a few times. This rearrangement joins TRBV5-1 to TRBJ1-6; TRBD1 is a possible D gene (5 bases). Trimming removed 0 bases from V and 7 bases from J, with 14 bases in between. Germline V lookup: CDR1 SGHRS, CDR2 YFSETQ. This CDR3 comprises 16 residues. The CDR3 loop reads CASSLVGQVENSPLHF. In DNA form, the CDR3 reads TGCGCCAGCAGCTTGGTGGGGCAGGTCGAAAATTCACCCCTCCACTTT.

This chain links TRBV9 with TRBJ1-4, with TRBD1 matching 7 bases. Germline V lookup: CDR1 SGDLS, CDR2 YYNGEE. This CDR3 is 16 amino acids long. Unmatched junction bases numbered 9, after V lost 3 bases and J lost 4 bases. CDR3 bases: TGTGCCAGCAGCGCTCGAACAGGGGCAGATAATGAAAAACTGTTTTTT. This translates into CASSARTGADNEKLFF.

This chain links TRBV7-8 with TRBJ1-6; possible D gene TRBD1, 6 bases. The CDR3 runs 15 residues. Germline V gene lookup returns CDR1 SGHVS and CDR2 FQNEAQ. V lost 1 base and J lost 9, with 13 bases in between. The DNA for the CDR3 is TGTGCCAGCAGCTTAGTGTCAACAGGGCGTTCACCCCTCCACTTT. Residues: CASSLVSTGRSPLHF.

This clone was detected only once. This chain connects TRBV6-9 to TRBJ2-7, with 9 bases fitting TRBD1. V trimming: 7 bases; J trimming: 0 bases; junction bases outside the gene matches: 10. This CDR3 comprises 16 residues. Germline CDR1 and CDR2: MNHGY and SVAAGI. The CDR3 here is CASNQKTGGDSYEQYF. The CDR3 DNA reads TGTGCCAGCAACCAGAAGACAGGGGGGGACTCCTACGAGCAGTACTTC.